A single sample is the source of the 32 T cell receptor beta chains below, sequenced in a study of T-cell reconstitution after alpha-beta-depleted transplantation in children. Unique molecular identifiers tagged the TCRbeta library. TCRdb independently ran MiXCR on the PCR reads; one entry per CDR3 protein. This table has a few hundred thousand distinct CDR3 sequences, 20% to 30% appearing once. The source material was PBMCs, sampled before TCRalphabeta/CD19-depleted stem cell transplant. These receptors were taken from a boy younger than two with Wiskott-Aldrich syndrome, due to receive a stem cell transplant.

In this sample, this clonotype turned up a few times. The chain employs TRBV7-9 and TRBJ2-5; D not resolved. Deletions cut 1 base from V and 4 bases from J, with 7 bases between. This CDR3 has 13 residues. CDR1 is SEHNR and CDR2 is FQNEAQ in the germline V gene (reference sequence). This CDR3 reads CASSLGRRETQYF. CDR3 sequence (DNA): TGTGCCAGCAGCTTAGGAAGGCGAGAGACCCAGTACTTC.

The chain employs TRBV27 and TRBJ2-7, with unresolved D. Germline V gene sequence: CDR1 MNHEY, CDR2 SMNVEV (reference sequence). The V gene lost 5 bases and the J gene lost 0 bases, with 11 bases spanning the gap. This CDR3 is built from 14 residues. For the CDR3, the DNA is TGTGCCAGCAGTGCCATAGGTAGCTCCTACGAGCAGTACTTC. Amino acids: CASSAIGSSYEQYF.

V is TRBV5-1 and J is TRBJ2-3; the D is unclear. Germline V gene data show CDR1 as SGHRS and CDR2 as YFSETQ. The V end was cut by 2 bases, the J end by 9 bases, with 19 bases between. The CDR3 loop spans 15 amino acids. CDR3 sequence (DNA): TGCGCCAGCAGCTTTGGAACCGCAGCCCGCAAGACGCAGTATTTT. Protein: CASSFGTAARKTQYF.

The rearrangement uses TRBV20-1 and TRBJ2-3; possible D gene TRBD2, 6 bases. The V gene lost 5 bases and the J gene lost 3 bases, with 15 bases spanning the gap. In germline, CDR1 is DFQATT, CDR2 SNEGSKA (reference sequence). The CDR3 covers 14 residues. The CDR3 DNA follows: TGCAGTGCTGGCCGACTAGAGAGTACAGATACGCAGTATTTT. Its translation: CSAGRLESTDTQYF.

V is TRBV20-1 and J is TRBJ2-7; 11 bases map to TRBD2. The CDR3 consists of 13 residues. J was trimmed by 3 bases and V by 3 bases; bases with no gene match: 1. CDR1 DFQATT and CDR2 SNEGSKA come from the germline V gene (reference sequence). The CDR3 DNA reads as TGCAGTGCTAGGACTAGCGGGAACTACGAGCAGTACTTC. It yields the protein CSARTSGNYEQYF.

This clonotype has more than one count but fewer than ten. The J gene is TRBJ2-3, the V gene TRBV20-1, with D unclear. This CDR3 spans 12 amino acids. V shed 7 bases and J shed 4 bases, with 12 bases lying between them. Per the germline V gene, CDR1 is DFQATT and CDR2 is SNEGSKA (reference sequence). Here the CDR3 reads CSVPEYADTQYF. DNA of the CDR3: TGCAGTGTTCCGGAGTACGCAGATACGCAGTATTTT.

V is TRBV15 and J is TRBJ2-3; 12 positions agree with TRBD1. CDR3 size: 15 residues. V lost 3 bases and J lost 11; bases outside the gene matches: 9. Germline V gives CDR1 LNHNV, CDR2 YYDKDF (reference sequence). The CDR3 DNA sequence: TGTGCCACCAGCAGCCGGGACAGGGGGCGATTCGAGCAGTATTTT. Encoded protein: CATSSRDRGRFEQYF.

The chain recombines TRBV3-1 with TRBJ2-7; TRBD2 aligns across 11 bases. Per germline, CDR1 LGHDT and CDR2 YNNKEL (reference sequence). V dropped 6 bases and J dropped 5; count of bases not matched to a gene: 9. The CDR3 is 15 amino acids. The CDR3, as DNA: TGTGCCAGCAGAGCCTCCGGGACTAGCGGACACGAGCAGTACTTC. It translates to CASRASGTSGHEQYF.

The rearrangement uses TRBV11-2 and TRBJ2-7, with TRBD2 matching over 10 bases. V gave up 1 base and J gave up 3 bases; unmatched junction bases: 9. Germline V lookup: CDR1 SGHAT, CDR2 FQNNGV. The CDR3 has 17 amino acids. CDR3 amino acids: CASSLASGRARDYEQYF. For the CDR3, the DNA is TGTGCCAGCAGCTTAGCTAGCGGGAGAGCCAGGGACTACGAGCAGTACTTC.

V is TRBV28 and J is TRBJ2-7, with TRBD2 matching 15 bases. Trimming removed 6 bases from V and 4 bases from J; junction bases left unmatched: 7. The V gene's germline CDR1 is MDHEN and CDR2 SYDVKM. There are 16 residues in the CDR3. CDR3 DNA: TGTGCCAGCAGCTGGACTAGCGGGAGGGCCCCGTACGAGCAGTACTTC. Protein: CASSWTSGRAPYEQYF.

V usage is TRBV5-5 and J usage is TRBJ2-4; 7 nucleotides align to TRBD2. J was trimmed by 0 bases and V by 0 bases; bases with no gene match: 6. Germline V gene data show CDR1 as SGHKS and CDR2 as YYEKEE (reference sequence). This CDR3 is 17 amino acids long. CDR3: CASSLEGLLLAKNIQYF. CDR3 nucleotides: TGTGCCAGCAGCTTGGAGGGACTATTACTAGCCAAAAACATTCAGTACTTC.

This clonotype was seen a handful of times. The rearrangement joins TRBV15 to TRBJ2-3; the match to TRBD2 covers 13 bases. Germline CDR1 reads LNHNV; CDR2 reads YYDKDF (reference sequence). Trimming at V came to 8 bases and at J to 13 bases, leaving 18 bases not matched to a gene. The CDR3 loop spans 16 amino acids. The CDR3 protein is CATQSRTSGSTGHKYF. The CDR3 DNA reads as TGTGCCACCCAGTCCCGGACTAGCGGGAGTACTGGTCACAAGTATTTT. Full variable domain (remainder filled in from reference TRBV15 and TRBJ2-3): DAMVIQNPRYQVTQFGKPVTLSCSQTLNHNVMYWYQQKSSQAPKLLFHYYDKDFNNEADTPDNFQSRRPNTSFCFLDIRSPGLGDTAMYLCATQSRTSGSTGHKYFGPGTRLTVL.

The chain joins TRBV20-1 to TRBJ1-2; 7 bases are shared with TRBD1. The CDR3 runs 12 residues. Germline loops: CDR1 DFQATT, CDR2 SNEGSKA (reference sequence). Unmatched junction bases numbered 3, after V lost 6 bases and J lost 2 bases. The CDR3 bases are TGCAGTGCCCCGGGACAGAACTATGGCTACACCTTC. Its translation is CSAPGQNYGYTF.

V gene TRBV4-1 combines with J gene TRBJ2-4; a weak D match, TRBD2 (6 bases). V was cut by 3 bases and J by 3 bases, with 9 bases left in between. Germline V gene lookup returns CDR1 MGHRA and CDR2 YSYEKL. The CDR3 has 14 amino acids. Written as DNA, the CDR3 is TGCGCCAGCAGCCAGAGACTAGTCAAAAACATTCAGTACTTC. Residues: CASSQRLVKNIQYF.

The CDR3 DNA reads TGCAGTGCTACTCGGGGGACAGGGAAAAAAGAGACCCAGTACTTC. This gives the protein CSATRGTGKKETQYF. The chain recombines TRBV20-1 with TRBJ2-5; 9 bases match TRBD1. V was pared by 4 bases and J by 3 bases, with 9 bases of the junction left unmatched. CDR1 and CDR2 (germline): DFQATT, SNEGSKA (reference sequence). CDR3 length equals 15 residues.

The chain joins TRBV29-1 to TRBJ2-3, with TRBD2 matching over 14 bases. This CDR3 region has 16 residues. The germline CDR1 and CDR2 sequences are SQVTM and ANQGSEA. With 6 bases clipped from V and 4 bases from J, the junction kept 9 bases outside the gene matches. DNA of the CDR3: TGCAGCGTATTAGGCGGGACTAGCGGGAGCCCAGATACGCAGTATTTT. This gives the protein CSVLGGTSGSPDTQYF.

This CDR3 is CASSVVGGAFNEQFF. In DNA, the CDR3 is TGTGCCAGCAGCGTAGTAGGGGGGGCATTCAATGAGCAGTTCTTC. The chain combines TRBV9 with TRBJ2-1, with D tentatively TRBD2 (7 bases). The CDR3 runs 15 residues. Germline loops: CDR1 SGDLS, CDR2 YYNGEE. V was trimmed by 0 bases and J by 6 bases, leaving 13 bases between them.

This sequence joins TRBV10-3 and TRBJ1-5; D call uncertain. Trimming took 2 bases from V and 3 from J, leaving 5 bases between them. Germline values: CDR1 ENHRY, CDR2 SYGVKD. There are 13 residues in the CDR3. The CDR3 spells CAISEGINQPQHF. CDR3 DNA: TGTGCCATCAGTGAGGGGATCAATCAGCCCCAGCATTTT.

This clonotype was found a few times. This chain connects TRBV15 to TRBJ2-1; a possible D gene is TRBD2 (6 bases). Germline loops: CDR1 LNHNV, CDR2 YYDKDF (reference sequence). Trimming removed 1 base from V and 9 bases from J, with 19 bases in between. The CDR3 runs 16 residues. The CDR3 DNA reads TGTGCCACCAGCAGAGCGTCTAGCGCTCTGGGCGGTGAGCAGTTCTTC. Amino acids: CATSRASSALGGEQFF.

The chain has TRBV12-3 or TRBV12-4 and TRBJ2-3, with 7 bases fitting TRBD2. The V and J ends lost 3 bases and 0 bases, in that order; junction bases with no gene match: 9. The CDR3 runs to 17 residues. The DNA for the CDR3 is TGTGCCAGCAGTTTGGAGCTAGCGGAGGGGAGCACAGATACGCAGTATTTT. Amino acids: CASSLELAEGSTDTQYF.

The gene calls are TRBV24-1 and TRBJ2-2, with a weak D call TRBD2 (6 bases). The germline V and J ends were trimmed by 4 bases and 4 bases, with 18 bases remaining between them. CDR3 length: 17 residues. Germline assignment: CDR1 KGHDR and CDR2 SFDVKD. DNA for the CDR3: TGTGCCACCAGTGAGCGTACTTCCCCCGGGGGCACCGGGGAGCTGTTTTTT. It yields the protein CATSERTSPGGTGELFF.

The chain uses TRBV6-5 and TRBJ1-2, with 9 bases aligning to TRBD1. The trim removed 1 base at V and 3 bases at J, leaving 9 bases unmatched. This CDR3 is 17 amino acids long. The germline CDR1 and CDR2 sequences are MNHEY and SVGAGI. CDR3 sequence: CASSYFPQQGADYGYTF. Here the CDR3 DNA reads TGTGCCAGCAGTTACTTCCCGCAACAGGGGGCTGACTATGGCTACACCTTC.

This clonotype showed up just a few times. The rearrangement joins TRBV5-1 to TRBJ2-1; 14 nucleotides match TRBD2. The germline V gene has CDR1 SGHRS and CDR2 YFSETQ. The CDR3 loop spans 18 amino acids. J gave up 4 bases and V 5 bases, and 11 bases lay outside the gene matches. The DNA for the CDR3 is TGCGCCAGCAGGAGGGGACTAGCGGGAGTAACGGCATACAATGAGCAGTTCTTC. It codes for CASRRGLAGVTAYNEQFF.

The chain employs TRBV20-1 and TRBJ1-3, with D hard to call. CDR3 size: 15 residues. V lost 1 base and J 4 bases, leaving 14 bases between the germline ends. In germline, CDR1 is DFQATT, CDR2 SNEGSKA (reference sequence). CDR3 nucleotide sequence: TGCAGTGCTAGAGGAAACAGAGGATACGGAAACACCATATATTTT. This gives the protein CSARGNRGYGNTIYF.

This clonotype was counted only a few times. As DNA, the CDR3 is TGTGCCAGCAGTCCCAGAACAGGGGGAGAGACCCAGTACTTC. This codes for CASSPRTGGETQYF. The V gene is TRBV27, the J gene TRBJ2-5; 8 positions agree with TRBD1. V lost 5 bases and J lost 4; bases outside the gene matches: 6. The CDR3 contains 14 residues. In germline, CDR1 is MNHEY, CDR2 SMNVEV (reference sequence).

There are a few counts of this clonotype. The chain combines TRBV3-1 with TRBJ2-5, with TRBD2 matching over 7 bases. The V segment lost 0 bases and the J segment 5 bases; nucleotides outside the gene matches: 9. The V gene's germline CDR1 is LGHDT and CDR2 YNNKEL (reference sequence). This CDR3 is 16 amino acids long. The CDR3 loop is CASSQEPAGYGETQYF. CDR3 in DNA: TGTGCCAGCAGCCAAGAGCCAGCGGGGTACGGGGAGACCCAGTACTTC.

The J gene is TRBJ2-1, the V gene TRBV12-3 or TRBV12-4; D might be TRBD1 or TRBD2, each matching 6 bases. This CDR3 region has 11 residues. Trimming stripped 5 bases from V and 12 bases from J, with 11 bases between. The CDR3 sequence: CASSSRGGQFF. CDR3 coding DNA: TGTGCCAGCAGTAGCAGGGGAGGGCAGTTCTTC.

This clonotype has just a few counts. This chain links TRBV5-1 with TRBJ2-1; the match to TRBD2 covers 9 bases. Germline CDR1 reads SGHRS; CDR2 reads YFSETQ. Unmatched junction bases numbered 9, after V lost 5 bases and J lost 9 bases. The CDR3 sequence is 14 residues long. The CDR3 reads CASSPLAGGSEQFF. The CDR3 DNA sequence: TGCGCCAGCAGTCCTCTGGCGGGAGGGAGTGAGCAGTTCTTC.

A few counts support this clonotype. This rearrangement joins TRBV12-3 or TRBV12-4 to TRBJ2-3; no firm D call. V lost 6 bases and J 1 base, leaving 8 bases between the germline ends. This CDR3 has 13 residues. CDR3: CASSKTGTDTQYF. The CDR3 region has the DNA TGTGCCAGCAGCAAGACCGGCACAGATACGCAGTATTTT.

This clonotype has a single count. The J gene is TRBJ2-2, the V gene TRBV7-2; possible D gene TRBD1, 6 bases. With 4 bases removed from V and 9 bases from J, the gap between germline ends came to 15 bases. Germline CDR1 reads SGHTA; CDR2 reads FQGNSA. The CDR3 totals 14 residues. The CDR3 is CASSSRGQGRELFF. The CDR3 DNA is TGTGCCAGCAGCTCCCGGGGTCAGGGGAGGGAGCTGTTTTTT.

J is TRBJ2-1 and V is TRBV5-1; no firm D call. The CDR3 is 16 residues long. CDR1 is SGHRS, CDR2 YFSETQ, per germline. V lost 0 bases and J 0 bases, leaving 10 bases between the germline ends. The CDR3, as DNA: TGCGCCAGCAGCTTGGGGGTTTTGAGCTCCTACAATGAGCAGTTCTTC. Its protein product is CASSLGVLSSYNEQFF.

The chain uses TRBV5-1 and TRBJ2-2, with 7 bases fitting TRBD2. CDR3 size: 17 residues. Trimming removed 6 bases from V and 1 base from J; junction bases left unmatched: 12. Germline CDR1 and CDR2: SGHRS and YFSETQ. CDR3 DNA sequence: TGCGCCAGCATGGTCACCGCTAGCGGATTGAACACCGGGGAGCTGTTTTTT. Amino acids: CASMVTASGLNTGELFF.